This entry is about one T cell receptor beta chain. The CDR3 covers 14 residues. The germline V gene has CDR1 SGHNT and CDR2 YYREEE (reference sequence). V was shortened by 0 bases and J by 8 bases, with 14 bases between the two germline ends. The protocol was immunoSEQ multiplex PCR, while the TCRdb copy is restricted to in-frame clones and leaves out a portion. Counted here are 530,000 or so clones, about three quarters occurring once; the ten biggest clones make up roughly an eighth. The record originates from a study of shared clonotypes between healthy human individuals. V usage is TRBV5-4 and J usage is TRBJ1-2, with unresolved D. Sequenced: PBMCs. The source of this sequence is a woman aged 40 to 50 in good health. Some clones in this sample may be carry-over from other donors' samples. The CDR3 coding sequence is TGTGCCAGCAGCTTGGCCTCCGCCTACGACGGCTACACCTTC. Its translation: CASSLASAYDGYTF.